A selection of T cell receptor beta chains follows, all from one sample in a study of blood T cells in healthy people across ages. Via MiXCR, TCRdb re-called the 5' RACE reads, giving one row per CDR3 protein. The sample shows approximately 900,000 distinct CDR3 sequences, approximately 32% of them seen only once. These same data were also listed under a study on T cells of mothers and their children.

Sequenced: blood. These receptors were obtained from a woman in her thirties or forties in good health. The CDR3 runs from the conserved cysteine through the conserved F or W. D genes are given only for firm matches. A clone size is listed for some rows: how often the clone was seen (once, few, many), or a class if it is expanded.

>TRBV5-4|TRBD1|few|TRBJ2-3
CVSSLAGGRSTDTQYF
TGTGTCAGCAGCTTGGCAGGGGGCCGAAGCACAGATACGCAGTATTTT
>TRBV7-6|.|many|TRBJ2-7
CASTLSGGAYEQYF
TGTGCCAGCACCCTTAGTGGGGGGGCTTACGAGCAGTACTTC
>TRBV5-1|.|.|TRBJ2-7
CASSLVWQGLREQYF
TGCGCCAGCAGCTTGGTGTGGCAGGGATTGAGGGAGCAGTACTTC
>TRBV20-1|.|.|TRBJ2-1
CSARDGAFYEQFF
TGCAGTGCTAGAGATGGGGCCTTTTATGAGCAGTTCTTC
>TRBV10-3|.|.|TRBJ2-7
CAISERWDHEQYF
TGTGCCATCAGTGAAAGGTGGGACCACGAGCAGTACTTC
>TRBV12-3/TRBV12-4|TRBD2|few|TRBJ2-1
CASSRLAGGSEQFF
TGTGCCAGCAGCCGACTAGCGGGGGGTAGTGAGCAGTTCTTC
>TRBV24-1|.|many|TRBJ2-1
CATSDPDSSGGNEQFF
TGTGCCACCAGTGACCCTGATTCGAGTGGGGGCAATGAGCAGTTCTTC
>TRBV9|.|few|TRBJ1-1
CASSSDRLPYAFF
TGTGCCAGCAGCTCAGACAGGTTGCCTTACGCTTTCTTT
>TRBV18|TRBD1|few|TRBJ2-7
CASSLLDRGNTYEQYF
TGTGCCAGCTCACTATTGGACAGGGGGAATACCTACGAGCAGTACTTC
>TRBV12-3/TRBV12-4|TRBD2|many|TRBJ2-1
CASSRYSGGAFRNEQFF
TGTGCCAGCAGTCGCTATAGCGGGGGGGCTTTTCGGAATGAGCAGTTCTTC
>TRBV28|.|few|TRBJ1-5
CASSPSQGSNQPQHF
TGTGCCAGCAGTCCCTCGCAGGGTAGCAATCAGCCCCAGCATTTT
>TRBV20-1|.|many|TRBJ2-7
CSARDIYEQYF
TGCAGTGCTAGAGACATCTACGAGCAGTACTTC
>TRBV5-1|.|.|TRBJ2-3
CASRVSTDTQYF
TGCGCCAGCAGGGTCTCCACAGATACGCAGTATTTT
>TRBV3-1|TRBD1|few|TRBJ1-2
CASSQPSDRGNYGYTF
TGTGCCAGCAGCCAACCCTCGGACAGGGGAAACTATGGCTACACCTTC
>TRBV28|.|many|TRBJ2-4
CASRGGGTKAKNIQYF
TGTGCCAGCAGGGGAGGGGGTACGAAAGCCAAAAACATTCAGTACTTC
>TRBV2|.|many|TRBJ1-5
CASSGQAGSNQPQHF
TGTGCCAGCAGTGGACAGGCAGGGAGCAATCAGCCCCAGCATTTT
>TRBV2|TRBD1|.|TRBJ2-5
CTSSKYRGSGETQYF
TGTACCAGCAGCAAATACAGGGGCTCGGGAGAGACCCAGTACTTC
>TRBV28|TRBD1|.|TRBJ1-4
CASTYRGANEKLFF
TGTGCCAGCACCTACAGGGGGGCTAATGAAAAACTGTTTTTT
>TRBV15|.|few|TRBJ2-7
CATSRDKGVGEQYF
TGTGCCACCAGCAGAGATAAGGGGGTGGGCGAGCAGTACTTC
>TRBV20-1|.|many|TRBJ2-3
CSARDRQGNADTQYF
TGCAGTGCTAGAGATCGGCAGGGGAACGCAGATACGCAGTATTTT
>TRBV7-3|TRBD2|.|TRBJ2-2
CASSKTGLAGGTNTGELFF
TGTGCCAGCAGCAAAACCGGGCTAGCGGGGGGCACGAACACCGGGGAGCTGTTTTTT
>TRBV18|.|.|TRBJ2-7
CASSPQGIPFVGEQYF
TGTGCCAGCTCACCACAGGGAATCCCCTTTGTTGGCGAGCAGTACTTC
>TRBV12-3/TRBV12-4|.|few|TRBJ2-2
CASKSQGTGELFF
TGTGCCAGCAAGTCGCAGGGCACCGGGGAGCTGTTTTTT
>TRBV7-3|.|.|TRBJ1-1
CASSVGQLSGDTEAFF
TGTGCCAGCAGTGTAGGTCAGCTTTCAGGGGACACTGAAGCTTTCTTT
>TRBV4-1|.|.|TRBJ2-3
CASSQYPGKTEVSDTQYF
TGCGCCAGCAGCCAATACCCCGGGAAGACAGAGGTCTCAGATACGCAGTATTTT
>TRBV12-3/TRBV12-4|TRBD1|.|TRBJ1-2
CASSWTGKNYGYTF
TGTGCCAGCAGTTGGACAGGGAAAAACTATGGCTACACCTTC
>TRBV11-2|.|.|TRBJ1-5
CASSLEDSYQPQHF
TGTGCCAGCAGCTTAGAGGACAGTTATCAGCCCCAGCATTTT
>TRBV12-3/TRBV12-4|.|.|TRBJ1-1
CASSITGPNTEAFF
TGTGCCAGCAGTATTACGGGACCCAACACTGAAGCTTTCTTT
>TRBV4-3|.|.|TRBJ1-2
CASSQGFFGPFNYGYTF
TGCGCCAGCAGCCAAGGCTTTTTTGGACCCTTTAACTATGGCTACACCTTC
>TRBV20-1|.|few|TRBJ2-2
CSASGGGGTGELFF
TGCAGTGCTAGCGGTGGGGGTGGGACCGGGGAGCTGTTTTTT
>TRBV20-1|.|.|TRBJ2-1
CSARDRNSVEQFF
TGCAGTGCTAGAGATCGAAATAGCGTCGAGCAGTTCTTC
>TRBV27|.|many|TRBJ2-1
CASSSTEGPYNEQFF
TGTGCCAGCAGTTCAACGGAGGGCCCTTACAATGAGCAGTTCTTC
>TRBV7-2|TRBD1|.|TRBJ2-7
CASSFQSGQENEQYF
TGTGCCAGCAGCTTCCAATCGGGACAGGAGAATGAGCAGTACTTC
>TRBV7-9|TRBD2|.|TRBJ2-7
CASSKGLAGGVLKDEQYF
TGTGCCAGCAGCAAGGGACTAGCGGGGGGGGTATTGAAGGACGAGCAGTACTTC
>TRBV7-9|.|.|TRBJ2-7
CASSSHFNALYEQYF
TGTGCCAGCAGCTCCCACTTCAATGCTCTATACGAGCAGTACTTC
>TRBV4-1|.|few|TRBJ1-6
CASSQGASYNSPLHF
TGCGCCAGCAGCCAAGGGGCGTCCTATAATTCACCCCTCCACTTT
>TRBV2|TRBD1|.|TRBJ2-3
CASKLEQGVVDTQYF
TGTGCCAGCAAATTGGAACAGGGGGTAGTGGATACGCAGTATTTT
>TRBV7-9|.|.|TRBJ2-3
CASSFAAGRGSTDTQYF
TGTGCCAGCAGCTTCGCAGCGGGCAGGGGGTCTACAGATACGCAGTATTTT
>TRBV6-2/TRBV6-3|.|few|TRBJ1-6
CASSLGRYNSPLHF
TGTGCCAGCAGCCTCGGACGGTATAATTCACCCCTCCACTTT
>TRBV6-2/TRBV6-3|.|.|TRBJ1-5
CASSYQGHSNQPQHF
TGTGCCAGCAGTTACCAGGGCCACAGCAATCAGCCCCAGCATTTT
>TRBV28|TRBD1|.|TRBJ1-6
CASSSSKGAHSPLHF
TGTGCCAGCAGTTCCTCAAAGGGGGCTCATTCACCCCTCCACTTT
>TRBV11-2|TRBD1|many|TRBJ1-2
CASSPRQGANYGYTF
TGTGCCAGCAGCCCCCGACAGGGAGCTAACTATGGCTACACCTTC
>TRBV7-8|.|.|TRBJ1-1
CASSFSGEYTEAFF
TGTGCCAGCAGCTTTTCAGGGGAATACACTGAAGCTTTCTTT
>TRBV7-2|.|many|TRBJ2-4
CASSLVSGTLSKNIQYF
TGTGCCAGCAGCTTAGTCTCAGGGACATTGTCCAAAAACATTCAGTACTTC
>TRBV18|TRBD2|.|TRBJ2-3
CASSPGLAGATITDTQYF
TGTGCCAGCTCACCCGGACTAGCGGGGGCGACTATCACAGATACGCAGTATTTT
>TRBV6-1|.|.|TRBJ2-6
CASSTLPGTSSGANVLTF
TGTGCCAGCAGCACACTACCGGGAACAAGCTCTGGGGCCAACGTCCTGACTTTC
>TRBV12-3/TRBV12-4|.|few|TRBJ2-1
CASSPRGAGYNEQFF
TGTGCCAGCAGTCCCCGGGGGGCAGGGTACAATGAGCAGTTCTTC
>TRBV29-1|TRBD1|.|TRBJ1-4
CSVAPGTENEKLFF
TGCAGCGTTGCTCCCGGGACAGAGAATGAAAAACTGTTTTTT
>TRBV9|TRBD2|.|TRBJ2-4
CASSVGFSGGARAKNIQYF
TGTGCCAGCAGCGTAGGCTTTAGCGGGGGGGCCCGAGCCAAAAACATTCAGTACTTC
>TRBV14|.|.|TRBJ1-2
CASSQGFTLAGPYGYTF
TGTGCCAGCAGCCAAGGATTCACTTTGGCAGGCCCCTATGGCTACACCTTC